The 29 T cell receptor beta chains listed next were all sequenced from one sample in a study of graft-versus-host responses after intestinal transplantation. Repertoires were generated with immunoSEQ multiplex PCR, while TCRdb's copy carries only in-frame clones and drops some. This sample has approximately 15,000 clones, with 30% to 35% found just once. Sequencing used alloreactive CD4+ T cells from a mixed lymphocyte reaction culture, obtained before intestinal transplant. Indicated subset: CFSE-low proliferating T cells sorted from roughly six-day pre-transplant mixed lymphocyte reaction (GvH or HvG direction). The receptors shown here come from a human patient who received an intestinal transplant.

The rearrangement joins TRBV6-5 to TRBJ2-7; D gene uncertain. The CDR3 spans 11 residues. V was pared by 6 bases and J by 2 bases, with 5 bases between. CDR1 is MNHEY and CDR2 is SVGAGI in the germline V gene. This chain's CDR3 is CASRFTYEQYF. The CDR3 DNA reads as TGTGCCAGCAGATTCACCTACGAGCAGTACTTC.

This clone was observed once. This rearrangement joins TRBV6-4 to TRBJ1-2, with TRBD1 identical over 11 bases. V dropped 4 bases and J dropped 8; count of bases not matched to a gene: 9. In germline, CDR1 is MRHNA, CDR2 SNTAGT. The CDR3 has 15 residues. CDR3 sequence reads: CASSANGQGAGGYTF. CDR3 sequence (DNA): TGTGCCAGCAGTGCAAACGGACAGGGGGCGGGCGGCTACACCTTC.

By its share, this clone is medium-sized (0.01 to 0.1%). The chain combines TRBV2 with TRBJ2-7; 11 bases agree with TRBD1. CDR1 and CDR2 from the germline V gene are SNHLY and FYNNEI. This CDR3 has 14 residues. V was clipped by 3 bases and J by 2 bases; unmatched bases: 0. DNA for the CDR3: TGTGCCAGCAGTGAGGGACAGGGGGCCTACGAGCAGTACTTC. Translating it yields CASSEGQGAYEQYF.

A word on this clone: One junction end does not reproduce the germline sequence, and a read error may be involved. The chain recombines TRBV4-2 with TRBJ1-4, with D maybe TRBD1 (5 bases). The CDR3 has 12 residues. CDR1 is LGHNA, CDR2 YNFKEQ, per germline. The CDR3 loop is CASSQDDRKTVF. DNA of the CDR3: TGTGCCAGCAGCCAAGATGACAGAAAAACTGTTTTT.

This clone was counted a few times. This chain joins TRBV7-3 and TRBJ2-1; 8 positions agree with TRBD2. Germline V gene data show CDR1 as SGHTA and CDR2 as FQGTGA. V was clipped by 4 bases and J by 2 bases; unmatched bases: 7. The CDR3 totals 16 residues. The CDR3 is CASSSEAGAPYNEQFF. Written as DNA, the CDR3 is TGTGCCAGCAGCTCCGAAGCGGGGGCACCCTACAATGAGCAGTTCTTC.

There are a few counts of this clone. This chain uses TRBV7-4 with TRBJ2-1; D is uncertain. This CDR3 has 15 residues. CDR1 is SGHVT, CDR2 SQSDAQ, per germline. V lost 2 bases and J 6 bases, leaving 14 bases between the germline ends. Written as DNA, the CDR3 is TGTGCCAGCAGCTTAATGTCTAGTAGAGGCAATGAGCAGTTCTTC. Protein product: CASSLMSSRGNEQFF.

This clone has only a few counts. V is TRBV5-1 and J is TRBJ2-5; D possibly corresponds to TRBD2 (6 bases). CDR3 size: 15 residues. Germline V gene sequence: CDR1 SGHRS, CDR2 YFSETQ. Between the trimmed V and J ends, which lost 0 bases and 4 bases, there was a span of 13 bases. CDR3 region: CASSLVLAASETQYF. CDR3 DNA sequence: TGCGCCAGCAGCTTGGTACTAGCTGCTTCAGAGACCCAGTACTTC.

The CDR3 nucleotides read TGTGCCAGCAGAACTTACCTTAGGGGCATTCAGTACTTC. Residues: CASRTYLRGIQYF. The chain recombines TRBV5-6 with TRBJ2-4, with D possibly being TRBD1 (5 bases). Deletions cut 5 bases from V and 9 bases from J, with 15 bases between. This CDR3 has 13 amino acids. CDR1 is SGHDT and CDR2 is YYEEEE in the germline V gene.

Only a few counts were recorded for this clone. The genes are TRBV5-1 and TRBJ2-1, with 8 positions matching TRBD1. CDR3 length equals 13 residues. CDR1 is SGHRS, CDR2 YFSETQ, per germline. V lost 5 bases, J lost 7 bases, and 5 bases stayed unmatched. The CDR3 loop is CASSNGQGNEQFF. The CDR3 DNA sequence: TGCGCCAGCAGTAACGGACAGGGAAATGAGCAGTTCTTC.

This chain joins TRBV4-1 and TRBJ2-7; TRBD2 might be the D (5 bases). The germline V gene encodes CDR1 MGHRA and CDR2 YSYEKL. The CDR3 contains 14 residues. The V and J ends lost 6 bases and 3 bases respectively, with 15 bases between them. The CDR3 region has the DNA TGCGCCAGCAGTCGTTCCGGGGTTGGCTACGAGCAGTACTTC. It yields the protein CASSRSGVGYEQYF.

This clone was seen only a few times. The chain links TRBV25-1 to TRBJ2-3; D remains unclear. CDR1 and CDR2 from the germline V gene are MGHDK and SYGVNS. Trimming left V 4 bases short and J 0 bases short, with 8 bases between. The length of the CDR3 is 14 residues. The CDR3 DNA reads as TGTGCCAGCAGTGCGGCAGGAAGCACAGATACGCAGTATTTT. Translated: CASSAAGSTDTQYF.

This clone turned up a few times. The chain employs TRBV6-1 and TRBJ1-4, with 8 bases matching TRBD1. V shed 0 bases, J shed 5 bases, and the junction held 11 bases outside the gene matches. Germline CDR1 MNHNS, CDR2 SASEGT. CDR3 length equals 18 residues. CDR3 coding DNA: TGTGCCAGCAGTGAAGCGCTTCTTTCCGGACAGGGAAATGAAAAACTGTTTTTT. Its protein is CASSEALLSGQGNEKLFF.

V usage is TRBV11-3 and J usage is TRBJ2-2; D gene unclear. Germline V gene sequence: CDR1 SGHNT, CDR2 YENEEA. Between the trimmed V and J ends, which lost 7 bases and 8 bases, there was a span of 11 bases. CDR3 length: 12 residues. Written as DNA, the CDR3 is TGTGCCAGCAACCTCTTGTGGGGGGAGCTGTTTTTT. Its translation is CASNLLWGELFF.

The chain recombines TRBV29-1 with TRBJ1-1; no firm D call. This CDR3 region has 13 residues. The germline CDR1 and CDR2 sequences are SQVTM and ANQGSEA. V dropped 4 bases and J dropped 0 bases, with 9 bases sitting between them. In DNA form, the CDR3 reads TGCAGCGTTGTTAGGAGGATGAACACTGAAGCTTTCTTT. It translates to CSVVRRMNTEAFF. The full variable domain, its missing parts supplied by reference TRBV29-1 and TRBJ1-1, is SAVISQKPSRDICQRGTSLTIQCQVDSQVTMMFWYRQQPGQSLTLIATANQGSEATYESGFVIDKFPISRPNLTFSTLTVSNMSPEDSSIYLCSVVRRMNTEAFFGQGTRLTVV.

The V gene is TRBV6-6, the J gene TRBJ1-5; tentatively, D is TRBD1 (5 bases). Germline V gives CDR1 MNHNY, CDR2 SVGAGI (reference sequence). Trimming removed 0 bases at V and 2 bases at J, with 8 bases between. The CDR3 is made up of 15 amino acids. The CDR3 nucleotides read TGTGCCAGCAGTTACTCTGGGGGTCGCAATCAGCCCCAGCATTTT. This gives the protein CASSYSGGRNQPQHF.

This clone appeared a few times. The chain recombines TRBV6-5 with TRBJ1-1; 8 bases line up with TRBD1. Per germline, CDR1 MNHEY and CDR2 SVGAGI. The CDR3 contains 14 residues. The V segment lost 6 bases and the J segment 3 bases; nucleotides outside the gene matches: 6. The CDR3 reads CASRRTGTDTEAFF. DNA of the CDR3: TGTGCCAGCAGAAGGACAGGGACGGACACTGAAGCTTTCTTT.

In its sample, this clone was seen a few times. V usage is TRBV28 and J usage is TRBJ2-4, with TRBD2 as a possible D gene (7 bases). Germline V gene data show CDR1 as MDHEN and CDR2 as SYDVKM. This CDR3 has 13 residues. For the CDR3, the DNA is TGTGCGGGAGGGGACATAGCCAAAAACATTCAGTACTTC. Translation: CAGGDIAKNIQYF. The full variable domain, in which reference TRBV28 and TRBJ2-4 provide the parts outside the CDR3, is DVKVTQSSRYLVKRTGEKVFLECVQDMDHENMFWYRQDPGLGLRLIYFSYDVKMKEKGDIPEGYSVSREKKERFSLILESASTNQTSMYLCAGGDIAKNIQYFGAGTRLSVL.

This clone was counted a few times. This chain uses TRBV6-1 with TRBJ1-1; D not resolved. Trimming pared 6 bases from V and 5 bases from J, leaving 13 bases between. The CDR3 contains 13 residues. Per the germline V gene, CDR1 is MNHNS and CDR2 is SASEGT. CDR3 bases: TGTGCCAGCAGCTGGGCCTCGAGGACTGAAGCTTTCTTT. Amino acid sequence: CASSWASRTEAFF.

This clone was picked up a small number of times. The chain recombines TRBV7-9 with TRBJ1-3, with a tentative D call TRBD1 (5 bases). The germline CDR1 and CDR2 sequences are SEHNR and FQNEAQ (reference sequence). The CDR3 consists of 14 residues. V dropped 4 bases and J dropped 1 base, with 8 bases sitting between them. The CDR3: CASSSGVSGNTIYF. The CDR3 DNA is TGTGCCAGCAGCTCGGGGGTGTCTGGAAACACCATATATTTT.

This clone was detected a few times. The V and J genes are TRBV10-3 and TRBJ2-7, with a tentative D call TRBD1 (6 bases). Trimming removed 4 bases from V and 2 bases from J, with 12 bases in between. The length of the CDR3 is 14 residues. Germline CDR1 ENHRY, CDR2 SYGVKD. CDR3: CAISGRRDTYEQYF. Written as DNA, the CDR3 is TGTGCCATCAGTGGCCGCAGGGACACCTACGAGCAGTACTTC.

The chain employs TRBV7-9 and TRBJ1-6; D ambiguous. This CDR3 comprises 14 residues. Germline V gene lookup returns CDR1 SEHNR and CDR2 FQNEAQ (reference sequence). V gave up 11 bases and J gave up 3 bases, with 14 bases separating them. DNA for the CDR3: TGTGCCGCGAGGGCGGGGAACTATAATTCACCCCTCCACTTT. Residues: CAARAGNYNSPLHF. The entire variable domain, with the rest obtained from reference TRBV7-9 and TRBJ1-6, is as follows: DTGVSQNPRHKITKRGQNVTFRCDPISEHNRLYWYRQTLGQGPEFLTYFQNEAQLEKSRLLSDRFSAERPKGSFSTLEIQRTEQGDSAMYLCAARAGNYNSPLHFGNGTRLTVT.

The chain joins TRBV5-4 to TRBJ1-1; no reliable D call. Trimming pared 1 base from V and 0 bases from J, leaving 4 bases between. The CDR3 sequence is 13 residues long. CDR1 and CDR2 (germline): SGHNT, YYREEE (reference sequence). The CDR3 DNA is TGTGCCAGCAGCTTGTTTTTGAACACTGAAGCTTTCTTT. This encodes CASSLFLNTEAFF.

The V gene is TRBV11-3, the J gene TRBJ2-5; 11 bases agree with TRBD1. The CDR3 runs 15 residues. From germline, CDR1 is SGHNT and CDR2 YENEEA. V shed 1 base, J shed 4 bases, and the junction held 2 bases outside the gene matches. In DNA form, the CDR3 reads TGTGCCAGCAGCTTAGGGGGGACAGGGGGAGAGACCCAGTACTTC. This translates into CASSLGGTGGETQYF.

This clone has a handful of counts. This chain uses TRBV27 with TRBJ2-7, with D unclear. This CDR3 contains 14 residues. Germline values: CDR1 MNHEY, CDR2 SMNVEV (reference sequence). V lost 1 base to trimming and J lost 6 bases, with 13 bases between them. DNA of the CDR3: TGTGCCAGCAGTTTATACAGATCTACTACCGAGCAGTACTTC. Residues: CASSLYRSTTEQYF.

The genes are TRBV9 and TRBJ2-6; D unclear. The CDR3 consists of 13 residues. Germline CDR1 and CDR2: SGDLS and YYNGEE. V was clipped by 5 bases and J by 1 base, with 4 bases between them. The CDR3 DNA sequence: TGTGCCAGCAGAAGATCTGGGGCCAACGTCCTGACTTTC. This encodes CASRRSGANVLTF.

The chain is built from TRBV5-1 and TRBJ1-1; D gene ambiguous. This CDR3 has 13 residues. Per the germline V gene, CDR1 is SGHRS and CDR2 is YFSETQ. Trimming stripped 1 base from V and 1 base from J, with 5 bases between. CDR3 coding DNA: TGCGCCAGCAGCTTGTCGCAGAACACTGAAGCTTTCTTT. Encoded protein: CASSLSQNTEAFF. Using reference TRBV5-1 and TRBJ1-1 for the parts outside the CDR3, the full variable domain is KAGVTQTPRYLIKTRGQQVTLSCSPISGHRSVSWYQQTPGQGLQFLFEYFSETQRNKGNFPGRFSGRQFSNSRSEMNVSTLELGDSALYLCASSLSQNTEAFFGQGTRLTVV.

The gene calls are TRBV23-1 and TRBJ2-3; unclear D gene. TRBV23-1 is filed as an ORF, its function uncertain. V lost 2 bases and J 3 bases, leaving 18 bases between the germline ends. The length of the CDR3 is 17 residues. CDR3 sequence: CASSQHHRPWKTDTQYF. The DNA for the CDR3 is TGCGCCAGCAGTCAACATCATAGACCTTGGAAGACAGATACGCAGTATTTT.

The gene calls are TRBV7-2 and TRBJ2-3; D remains ambiguous. CDR1 is SGHTA and CDR2 is FQGNSA in the germline V gene. CDR3 length: 14 residues. Trimming removed 1 base from V and 4 bases from J, with 9 bases in between. The CDR3 DNA reads as TGTGCCAGCAGCTTAGAAGTCAGTTCAGATACGCAGTATTTT. This encodes CASSLEVSSDTQYF. Looking up the rest from reference TRBV7-2 and TRBJ2-3 gives the full variable domain: GAGVSQSPSNKVTEKGKDVELRCDPISGHTALYWYRQSLGQGLEFLIYFQGNSAPDKSGLPSDRFSAERTGGSVSTLTIQRTQQEDSAVYLCASSLEVSSDTQYFGPGTRLTVL.

The chain combines TRBV28 with TRBJ1-2, with a possible D match to TRBD1 (6 bases). The germline CDR1 and CDR2 sequences are MDHEN and SYDVKM. V was shortened by 1 base and J by 8 bases, with 20 bases between the two germline ends. CDR3 length: 16 residues. CDR3 sequence: CASSLLGRLGARGYTF. CDR3 DNA sequence: TGTGCCAGCAGTTTATTGGGAAGACTGGGGGCGAGAGGCTACACCTTC.